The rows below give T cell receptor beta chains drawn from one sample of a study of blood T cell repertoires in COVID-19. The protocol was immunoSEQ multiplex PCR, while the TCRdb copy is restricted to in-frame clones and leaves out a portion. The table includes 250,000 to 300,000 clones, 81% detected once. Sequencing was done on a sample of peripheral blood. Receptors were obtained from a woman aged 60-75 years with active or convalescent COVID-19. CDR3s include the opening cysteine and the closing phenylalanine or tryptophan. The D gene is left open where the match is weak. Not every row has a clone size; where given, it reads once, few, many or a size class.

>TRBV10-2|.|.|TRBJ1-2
CASNANSRNYGYTF
TGCGCCAGCAACGCTAACAGTAGGAACTATGGCTACACCTTC
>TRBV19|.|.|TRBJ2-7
CASSTVGGYEQYF
TGTGCCAGTAGTACCGTGGGGGGCTACGAGCAGTACTTC
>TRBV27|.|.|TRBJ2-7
CASSPNSYEQYF
TGTGCCAGCAGCCCAAACTCCTACGAGCAGTACTTC
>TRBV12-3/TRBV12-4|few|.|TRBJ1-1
CASSQGLEAFF
TGTGCCAGCAGCCAGGGGCTTGAAGCTTTCTTT
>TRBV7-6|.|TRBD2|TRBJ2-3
CASSLEASGATDTQYF
TGTGCCAGCAGCTTAGAGGCCAGCGGGGCCACAGATACGCAGTATTTT
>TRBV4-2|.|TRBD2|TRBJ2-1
CASSQDGLAGGLGNEQFF
TGTGCCAGCAGCCAAGATGGACTAGCGGGGGGGCTAGGGAATGAGCAGTTCTTC
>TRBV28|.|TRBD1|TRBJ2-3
CASSPGQGTDTQYF
TGTGCCAGCAGCCCCGGACAGGGCACAGATACGCAGTATTTT
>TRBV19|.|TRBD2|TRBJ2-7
CASMSSGHSYEQYF
TGTGCCAGTATGTCTAGCGGGCACTCCTACGAGCAGTACTTC
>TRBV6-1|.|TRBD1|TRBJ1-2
CASSEPSPGQGASNYGYTF
TGTGCCAGCAGTGAACCTTCCCCGGGACAGGGGGCCTCTAACTATGGCTACACCTTC
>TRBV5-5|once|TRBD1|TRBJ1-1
CASFAGTGTTEAFF
TGTGCCAGCTTCGCCGGGACAGGGACCACTGAAGCTTTCTTT
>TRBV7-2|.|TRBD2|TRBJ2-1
CASSASGGPYNEQFF
TGTGCCAGCAGCGCTAGCGGGGGACCCTACAATGAGCAGTTCTTC
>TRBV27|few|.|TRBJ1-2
CASSLRGADGYTF
TGTGCCAGCAGTTTACGGGGGGCGGATGGCTACACCTTC
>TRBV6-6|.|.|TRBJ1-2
CASSYSTTDKGYGYTF
TGTGCCAGCAGTTACTCGACTACTGACAAGGGCTATGGCTACACCTTC
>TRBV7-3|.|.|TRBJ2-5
CASSLRGGKGETQYF
TGTGCCAGCAGCCTCAGGGGCGGCAAAGGAGAGACCCAGTACTTC
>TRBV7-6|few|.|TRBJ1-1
CASSLSRTAEAFF
TGTGCCAGCAGCTTATCTCGGACAGCCGAAGCTTTCTTT
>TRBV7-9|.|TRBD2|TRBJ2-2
CASSLASGLAGTGELFF
TGTGCCAGCAGCTTAGCGTCGGGACTAGCGGGGACCGGGGAGCTGTTTTTT
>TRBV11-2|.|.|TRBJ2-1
CASSLVGGAWYNEQFF
TGTGCCAGCAGCTTAGTAGGAGGGGCGTGGTACAATGAGCAGTTCTTC
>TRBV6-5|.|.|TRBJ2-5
CASSPSEAQETQYF
TGTGCCAGCAGTCCTTCAGAAGCGCAAGAGACCCAGTACTTC
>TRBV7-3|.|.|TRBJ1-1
CASSLYVNTEAFF
TGTGCCAGCAGCTTATATGTGAACACTGAAGCTTTCTTT
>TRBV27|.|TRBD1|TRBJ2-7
CASSGRSLGRGLSYEQYF
TGTGCCAGCAGTGGCCGTTCTCTCGGCAGGGGGCTATCCTACGAGCAGTACTTC
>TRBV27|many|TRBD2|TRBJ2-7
CASSLEAGGAYEQYF
TGTGCCAGCAGTTTAGAAGCGGGGGGCGCCTACGAGCAGTACTTC
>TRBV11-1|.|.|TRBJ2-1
CASSLLDNEQFF
TGTGCCAGCAGCTTACTAGACAATGAGCAGTTCTTC
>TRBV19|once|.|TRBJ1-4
CASSRITGTLNEKLFF
TGTGCCAGTAGTCGTATTACCGGGACACTTAATGAAAAACTGTTTTTT
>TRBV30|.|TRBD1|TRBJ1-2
CAWSVPGTGDNRYTF
TGTGCCTGGAGTGTACCCGGGACAGGGGATAATCGCTACACCTTC
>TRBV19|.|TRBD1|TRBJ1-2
CASNLGQGIYGYTF
TGTGCCAGTAACCTCGGACAGGGAATCTATGGCTACACCTTC
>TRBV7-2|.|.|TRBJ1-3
CASSTDRNPGNTIYF
TGTGCCAGCAGTACCGACAGGAACCCTGGAAACACCATATATTTT
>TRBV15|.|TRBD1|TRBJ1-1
CATSHLLGQGAVGRAFF
TGTGCCACCAGCCATCTTCTGGGACAGGGGGCGGTAGGGCGAGCTTTCTTT
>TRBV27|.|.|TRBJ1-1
CASRLHNTKGMNTEAFF
TGTGCCAGTCGCCTGCATAATACAAAGGGGATGAACACTGAAGCTTTCTTT
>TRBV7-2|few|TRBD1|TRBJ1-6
CASSLAVGQGSSPLHF
TGTGCCAGCAGCTTAGCCGTCGGACAGGGGTCTTCACCCCTCCACTTT
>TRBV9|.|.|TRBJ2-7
CASTRSGRSYEQYF
TGTGCCAGCACCCGATCGGGGAGAAGCTACGAGCAGTACTTC
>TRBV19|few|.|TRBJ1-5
CASSIDHRSNQPQHF
TGTGCCAGTAGTATAGATCACCGGAGCAATCAGCCCCAGCATTTT
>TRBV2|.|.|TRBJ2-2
CASSVEVTGELFF
TGTGCCAGCAGTGTGGAGGTCACCGGGGAGCTGTTTTTT
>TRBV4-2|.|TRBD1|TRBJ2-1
CASSQATGTGVNEQFF
TGTGCCAGCAGCCAAGCCACCGGGACAGGGGTCAATGAGCAGTTCTTC
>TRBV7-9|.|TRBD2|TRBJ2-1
CASSLAGGLHNEQFF
TGTGCCAGCAGCTTGGCGGGGGGGCTTCACAATGAGCAGTTCTTC
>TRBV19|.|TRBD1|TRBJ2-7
CASSLGTGGSYEQYF
TGTGCCAGCTCCCTCGGGACAGGGGGGAGCTACGAGCAGTACTTC
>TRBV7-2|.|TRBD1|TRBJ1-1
CASSPQGADTEAFF
TGTGCCAGCAGCCCGCAGGGGGCCGACACTGAAGCTTTCTTT
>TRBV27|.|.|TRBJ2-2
CASSLRLANGELFF
TGTGCCAGCAGTTTAAGGCTAGCCAACGGGGAGCTGTTTTTT
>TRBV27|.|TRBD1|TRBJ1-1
CASSFETGVTEAFF
TGTGCCAGCAGTTTTGAGACAGGGGTAACTGAAGCTTTCTTT
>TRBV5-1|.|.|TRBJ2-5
CATRDSGQETQYF
TGCGCCACCCGGGACTCCGGCCAAGAGACCCAGTACTTC
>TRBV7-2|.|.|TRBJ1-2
CASSQTGGKYGYTF
TGTGCCAGCAGCCAAACGGGGGGAAAGTATGGCTACACCTTC
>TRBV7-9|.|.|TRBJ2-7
CASSRREQLAYEQYF
TGTGCCAGCAGCCGTCGAGAACAGTTAGCCTACGAGCAGTACTTC
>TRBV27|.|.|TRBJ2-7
CASSLSHSTGTLADEQYF
TGTGCCAGCAGTTTATCTCATTCTACTGGGACATTGGCCGACGAGCAGTACTTC
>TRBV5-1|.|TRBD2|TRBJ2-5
CASSPTSGGGAETQYF
TGCGCCAGCAGCCCGACTAGCGGGGGGGGAGCCGAGACCCAGTACTTC
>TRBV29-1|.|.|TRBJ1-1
CSVESGRNTEAFF
TGCAGCGTTGAATCAGGCCGGAACACTGAAGCTTTCTTT
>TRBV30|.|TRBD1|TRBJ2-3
CAWSGEGAGTDTQYF
TGTGCCTGGAGTGGAGAGGGGGCCGGCACAGATACGCAGTATTTT
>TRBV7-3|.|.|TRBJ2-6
CASSLGVRVSGANVLTF
TGTGCCAGCAGCTTAGGAGTCAGGGTTTCCGGGGCCAACGTCCTGACTTTC
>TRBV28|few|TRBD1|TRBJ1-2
CASVPGGQGGGYTF
TGTGCCAGCGTCCCCGGGGGACAGGGGGGTGGCTACACCTTC
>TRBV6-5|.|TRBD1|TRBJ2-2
CASSFGTGDTGELFF
TGTGCCAGCAGTTTCGGGACAGGGGACACCGGGGAGCTGTTTTTT
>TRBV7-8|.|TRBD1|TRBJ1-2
CASSLDRAGYGYTF
TGTGCCAGCAGCCTTGACAGGGCTGGCTATGGCTACACCTTC
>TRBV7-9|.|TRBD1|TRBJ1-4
CASSLAGQGAFNEKLFF
TGTGCCAGCAGCTTAGCTGGGCAGGGGGCTTTTAATGAAAAACTGTTTTTT
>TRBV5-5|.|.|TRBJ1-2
CASSLAGNYGYTF
TGTGCCAGCAGCTTGGCGGGTAACTATGGCTACACCTTC
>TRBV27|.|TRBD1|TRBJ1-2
CASSQRATGGSHGYTF
TGTGCCAGCAGCCAAAGGGCTACAGGGGGCAGCCATGGCTACACCTTC
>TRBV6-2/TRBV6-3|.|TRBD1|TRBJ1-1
CASTPGQYTEAFF
TGTGCCAGCACCCCGGGACAGTACACTGAAGCTTTCTTT
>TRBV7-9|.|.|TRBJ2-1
CASSLREQFF
TGTGCCAGCAGCCTTCGTGAGCAGTTCTTC
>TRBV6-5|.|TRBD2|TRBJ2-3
CASRTGTSRTDTQYF
TGTGCCAGCAGAACCGGGACTAGCAGGACAGATACGCAGTATTTT
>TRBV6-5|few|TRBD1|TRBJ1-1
CASIPDRGRLTEAFF
TGTGCCAGCATCCCGGACAGGGGGCGTTTGACTGAAGCTTTCTTT
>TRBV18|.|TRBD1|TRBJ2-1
CASSPGTGASSYNEQFF
TGTGCCAGCTCACCTGGGACAGGGGCGAGCTCCTACAATGAGCAGTTCTTC
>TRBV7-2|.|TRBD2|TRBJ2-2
CASSLKAGDGQELFF
TGTGCCAGCAGCTTAAAGGCGGGGGACGGGCAGGAGCTGTTTTTT
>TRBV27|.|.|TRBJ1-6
CASSFGLERSPLHF
TGTGCCAGCAGTTTTGGCCTAGAGAGATCACCCCTCCACTTT